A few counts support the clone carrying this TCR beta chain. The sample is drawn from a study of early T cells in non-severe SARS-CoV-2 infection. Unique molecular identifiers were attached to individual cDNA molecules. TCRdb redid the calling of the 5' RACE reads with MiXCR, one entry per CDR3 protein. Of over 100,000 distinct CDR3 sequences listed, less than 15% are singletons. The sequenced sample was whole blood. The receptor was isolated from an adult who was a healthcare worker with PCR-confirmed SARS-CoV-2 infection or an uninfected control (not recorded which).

This CDR3 reads CASSQWGGNEQFF. For the CDR3, the DNA is TGTGCCAGCAGCCAGTGGGGGGGAAATGAGCAGTTCTTC. The chain recombines TRBV7-2 with TRBJ2-1; 7 nucleotides match TRBD2. Germline CDR1 SGHTA, CDR2 FQGNSA. This CDR3 has 13 amino acids. V was pared by 5 bases and J by 7 bases, with 5 bases of the junction left unmatched. Looking up the rest from reference TRBV7-2 and TRBJ2-1 gives the full variable domain: GAGVSQSPSNKVTEKGKDVELRCDPISGHTALYWYRQSLGQGLEFLIYFQGNSAPDKSGLPSDRFSAERTGGSVSTLTIQRTQQEDSAVYLCASSQWGGNEQFFGPGTRLTVL.